This TCR beta chain emerged from a study of T cell changes during pregnancy in multiple sclerosis. Germline V gene sequence: CDR1 KGHSH, CDR2 LQKENI. With 3 bases removed from V and 7 bases from J, the gap between germline ends came to 13 bases. The CDR3 length is 14 residues. The assay was immunoSEQ multiplex PCR, and TCRdb's table has in-frame clones only and misses some. Altogether roughly 24,000 clones are present, around 90% being singletons, with the ten largest covering about 1%. J is TRBJ2-1 and V is TRBV18, with D possibly matching TRBD2 (6 bases). Sequencing used CD4+ T cells from peripheral blood mononuclear cells, obtained in the second trimester of pregnancy. The receptor's source is a female donor in good health, enrolled as a control in a pregnancy study. CDR3 residues: CASSPVEGKNEQFF. The CDR3 DNA reads as TGTGCCAGCTCACCGGTGGAGGGAAAGAATGAGCAGTTCTTC.